These 27 T cell receptor beta chains came from one sample sequenced in a study of vaccination and CD4 T cells after COVID-19. Cultured CD4+ T cell DNA was sequenced using the Oncomine TCR Beta short-read assay. One entry per CDR3 protein, called by TCRdb with MiXCR from the PCR reads. Among under 20,000 distinct CDR3 sequences listed, 40% to 60% were seen once. Their cognate antigens are unknown. Treatment defined: roughly 10-day PBMC culture with coronavirus spike peptide pools or control peptides (ViraFEST assay). Material: CD4+ T cells from blood, cultured in vitro, obtained before SARS-CoV-2 vaccination. The receptors were sampled from a human donor who had recovered from COVID-19.

This clonotype was seen a handful of times. V is TRBV20-1 and J is TRBJ2-7; TRBD2 might be the D (5 bases). CDR3 length equals 11 residues. Germline V lookup: CDR1 DFQATT, CDR2 SNEGSKA (reference sequence). The V end was cut by 6 bases, the J end by 2 bases, with 8 bases between. The CDR3 sequence is CSARGPYEQYF. The DNA of the CDR3 is TGCAGTGCCCGGGGTCCCTACGAGCAGTACTTC.

The chain is built from TRBV7-8 and TRBJ2-7, with 8 bases identical to TRBD1. V lost 8 bases to trimming and J lost 7 bases; unmatched junction nucleotides: 10. From germline, CDR1 is SGHVS and CDR2 FQNEAQ. The CDR3 is made up of 13 amino acids. The CDR3 sequence is CASLKQGDGEQYF. The CDR3 DNA reads as TGTGCCAGCCTAAAACAGGGGGATGGAGAGCAGTACTTC. Variable domain in full (rest from reference TRBV7-8 and TRBJ2-7): GAGVSQSPRYKVAKRGQDVALRCDPISGHVSLFWYQQALGQGPEFLTYFQNEAQLDKSGLPSDRFFAERPEGSVSTLKIQRTQQEDSAVYLCASLKQGDGEQYFGPGTRLTVT.

The chain combines TRBV7-8 with TRBJ2-2, with 7 bases that match TRBD2. Germline V gene data show CDR1 as SGHVS and CDR2 as FQNEAQ. The CDR3 is 17 residues long. V lost 2 bases to trimming and J lost 2 bases; unmatched junction nucleotides: 8. CDR3 protein: CASSLFGGLGNTGELFF. For the CDR3, the DNA is TGTGCCAGCAGCTTATTTGGCGGACTAGGTAACACCGGGGAGCTGTTTTTT.

The V gene is TRBV20-1, the J gene TRBJ1-2, with a possible D match to TRBD1 (5 bases). The CDR3 covers 13 residues. Trimming pared 6 bases from V and 4 bases from J, leaving 15 bases between. Per germline, CDR1 DFQATT and CDR2 SNEGSKA (reference sequence). The CDR3 loop reads CSAFSRGAYGYTF. In DNA form, the CDR3 reads TGCAGTGCCTTTAGTAGGGGTGCCTATGGCTACACCTTC.

This clonotype was seen a handful of times. V and J are TRBV7-2 and TRBJ2-5; D is undetermined. Per the germline V gene, CDR1 is SGHTA and CDR2 is FQGNSA. V was trimmed by 5 bases and J by 2 bases, leaving 12 bases between them. The CDR3 length is 14 residues. Here the CDR3 DNA reads TGTGCCAGCAGCCGGTCACTTCCACAAGAGACCCAGTACTTC. This gives the protein CASSRSLPQETQYF.

This sequence joins TRBV7-8 and TRBJ1-5; no definite D call. The germline V and J ends were trimmed by 5 bases and 1 base, with 15 bases remaining between them. Germline CDR1 and CDR2: SGHVS and FQNEAQ. CDR3 size: 16 residues. In DNA form, the CDR3 reads TGTGCCAGCAGCCCCCTGAGGGTTTTAAGCAATCAGCCCCAGCATTTT. Translating it yields CASSPLRVLSNQPQHF.

This clonotype has a handful of counts. The V call is TRBV27, the J call TRBJ1-1; D unclear. The CDR3 loop spans 13 amino acids. Germline V gives CDR1 MNHEY, CDR2 SMNVEV (reference sequence). V lost 5 bases and J lost 1, with 8 bases in between. The CDR3 DNA is TGTGCCAGCAGTGACGTAAGGAACACTGAAGCTTTCTTT. It is translated as CASSDVRNTEAFF.

The chain links TRBV7-9 to TRBJ2-3; 15 positions agree with TRBD2. Germline values: CDR1 SEHNR, CDR2 FQNEAQ (reference sequence). The CDR3 runs to 16 residues. J was trimmed by 2 bases and V by 5 bases; bases with no gene match: 2. The CDR3 region has the DNA TGTGCCAGCAGCGGACTAGCGGGAGGGCCCACAGATACGCAGTATTTT. The encoded protein is CASSGLAGGPTDTQYF.

V usage is TRBV4-1 and J usage is TRBJ1-1; no definite D call. This CDR3 region has 11 residues. Germline-derived CDR1 and CDR2 are MGHRA and YSYEKL. The V end was cut by 5 bases, the J end by 3 bases, with 4 bases between. CDR3 coding DNA: TGCGCCAGCAGCAGGGACACTGAAGCTTTCTTT. Amino acids: CASSRDTEAFF.

The rearrangement uses TRBV5-1 and TRBJ1-1, with a possible D match to TRBD1 (5 bases). The CDR3 is 15 residues long. In germline, CDR1 is SGHRS, CDR2 YFSETQ. The V gene lost 4 bases and the J gene lost 5 bases, with 18 bases spanning the gap. The chain's CDR3 is CASSVTFKKGTEAFF. The CDR3 DNA reads as TGCGCCAGCAGCGTAACTTTCAAGAAGGGGACTGAAGCTTTCTTT.

The genes are TRBV19 and TRBJ2-7, with TRBD2 matching over 7 bases. Losses at the gene ends were 3 bases for V and 5 bases for J; bases not matched to a gene: 7. Germline CDR1 reads LNHDA; CDR2 reads SQIVND (reference sequence). This CDR3 spans 14 amino acids. This CDR3 reads CASSIRGSSDEQYF. The CDR3 DNA is TGTGCCAGTAGTATTCGCGGGAGTAGCGACGAGCAGTACTTC.

The chain combines TRBV20-1 with TRBJ1-5, with D hard to call. Deletions cut 0 bases from V and 1 base from J, with 7 bases between. Per germline, CDR1 DFQATT and CDR2 SNEGSKA (reference sequence). The length of the CDR3 is 14 residues. CDR3 in amino acids: CSARESNSNQPQHF. As DNA, the CDR3 is TGCAGTGCTAGAGAGAGTAACAGCAATCAGCCCCAGCATTTT.

This clonotype turned up a few times. The chain combines TRBV5-4 with TRBJ1-2, with TRBD1 as a possible D gene (5 bases). CDR3 length: 15 amino acids. Trimming left V 0 bases short and J 4 bases short, with 13 bases between. CDR1 and CDR2 (germline): SGHNT, YYREEE (reference sequence). CDR3 in amino acids: CASSLDWGVGYGYTF. CDR3 coding DNA: TGTGCCAGCAGCTTGGACTGGGGGGTCGGCTATGGCTACACCTTC.

This chain connects TRBV18 to TRBJ2-3; unclear D gene. CDR1 and CDR2 from the germline V gene are KGHSH and LQKENI. The CDR3 consists of 13 residues. Trimming pared 0 bases from V and 4 bases from J, leaving 5 bases between. The CDR3 DNA is TGTGCCAGCTCACCACCAGGCCCAGATACGCAGTATTTT. Protein: CASSPPGPDTQYF.

The J gene is TRBJ2-7, the V gene TRBV6-5; D is unclear. CDR3 length: 15 residues. Trimming left V 4 bases short and J 2 bases short, with 15 bases between. The germline V gene has CDR1 MNHEY and CDR2 SVGAGI. CDR3 in amino acids: CASSSVGFSAYEQYF. In nucleotides, the CDR3 is TGTGCCAGCAGTTCTGTCGGCTTCAGTGCCTACGAGCAGTACTTC.

J is TRBJ1-5 and V is TRBV2, with D maybe TRBD1 (6 bases). V was pared by 6 bases and J by 1 base, with 10 bases between. The CDR3 extends over 14 amino acids. CDR1 and CDR2 (germline): SNHLY, FYNNEI. The CDR3 DNA is TGTGCCAGCAGCGGGCAGGGGAGCAATCAGCCCCAGCATTTT. Its translation is CASSGQGSNQPQHF.

Note on this clonotype: An end of the junction differs from the germline gene, which may be a read error. V and J are TRBV6-1 and TRBJ2-2; possibly TRBD2 for D (5 bases). CDR3 length equals 13 residues. The germline V gene encodes CDR1 MNHNS and CDR2 SASEGT. The CDR3 protein is CASSESGSWELFF. The DNA for the CDR3 is TGTGCCAGCAGTGAATCGGGGTCCTGGGAACTGTTTTTT.

The chain uses TRBV20-1 and TRBJ2-5; TRBD2 aligns across 8 bases. This CDR3 has 14 residues. Germline assignment: CDR1 DFQATT and CDR2 SNEGSKA (reference sequence). The trim removed 3 bases at V and 3 bases at J, leaving 6 bases unmatched. In nucleotides, the CDR3 is TGCAGTGCTAGCGGGAGGGCCTTTGAAGAGACCCAGTACTTC. Protein sequence: CSASGRAFEETQYF.

This clonotype was seen only a few times. This chain joins TRBV4-3 and TRBJ1-2, with D perhaps matching TRBD1 (6 bases). The CDR3 sequence is 16 residues long. Trimming shortened V by 0 bases and J by 4 bases, and 15 bases separated the two germline ends. CDR1 is LGHNA and CDR2 is YSLEER in the germline V gene. In DNA form, the CDR3 reads TGCGCCAGCAGCCAAGACTACGTAGGGGGGTCCTATGGCTACACCTTC. Residues: CASSQDYVGGSYGYTF.

This clonotype was recorded a few times. The chain couples TRBV10-3 to TRBJ1-2; TRBD1 agrees at 7 bases. Looked up from germline, CDR1 is ENHRY and CDR2 is SYGVKD. After removal of 2 bases from V and 5 bases from J, the junction contained 8 bases not matched to a gene. This CDR3 is 15 amino acids long. The DNA for the CDR3 is TGTGCCATCAGTGAGGGGACAGCCACTCCTTATGGCTACACCTTC. This codes for CAISEGTATPYGYTF.

This sequence joins TRBV6-5 and TRBJ1-5; TRBD1 matches 7 bases. The CDR3 sequence is 15 residues long. V was clipped by 0 bases and J by 3 bases; unmatched bases: 2. Germline V CDR1 and CDR2: MNHEY, SVGAGI. The CDR3 DNA follows: TGTGCCAGCAGTTACTCAGACAGGGACAATCAGCCCCAGCATTTT. This codes for CASSYSDRDNQPQHF.

The rearrangement links TRBV15 to TRBJ2-1, with 8 positions matching TRBD2. The CDR3 sequence is 16 residues long. V trimming: 2 bases; J trimming: 4 bases; junction bases outside the gene matches: 7. Germline assignment: CDR1 LNHNV and CDR2 YYDKDF (reference sequence). Here the CDR3 DNA reads TGTGCCACCAGCAGATCGGCGGGGACTAGTTACAATGAGCAGTTCTTC. This translates into CATSRSAGTSYNEQFF.

The chain uses TRBV2 and TRBJ2-1, with 9 bases fitting TRBD2. V lost 2 bases, J lost 8 bases, and 7 bases stayed unmatched. Germline V CDR1 and CDR2: SNHLY, FYNNEI. The CDR3 runs to 15 residues. CDR3 nucleotide sequence: TGTGCCAGCAGTGAAAATAGCGGGAGTTTCCATGAGCAGTTCTTC. Amino acid sequence: CASSENSGSFHEQFF.

This clonotype occurred a few times. J is TRBJ2-5 and V is TRBV29-1; tentative D call: TRBD2 (5 bases). This CDR3 region has 14 residues. Germline V CDR1 and CDR2: SQVTM, ANQGSEA. CDR3 coding DNA: TGCAGTGCCCACGGGAACTCTTACCAAGAGACCCAGTACTTC. Its translation is CSAHGNSYQETQYF.

This clonotype was seen just once. This chain joins TRBV4-1 and TRBJ2-3, with 10 bases identical to TRBD2. Germline trimming cut 2 bases from V and 6 bases from J; bases unmatched to any gene: 8. The CDR3 loop spans 16 amino acids. Germline V gene data show CDR1 as MGHRA and CDR2 as YSYEKL. CDR3 DNA sequence: TGCGCCAGCAGCCAATCGGGGCTAGCGGGAGCTGATACGCAGTATTTT. Residues: CASSQSGLAGADTQYF.

This chain joins TRBV4-2 and TRBJ1-2; 7 bases fit TRBD1. The CDR3 runs 15 residues. CDR1 is LGHNA and CDR2 is YNFKEQ in the germline V gene. The V gene end was trimmed by 0 bases and the J gene end by 3 bases; junction bases not matched to a gene: 4. The CDR3 bases are TGTGCCAGCAGCCAAGACCGGACAGGTGACTATGGCTACACCTTC. Its protein is CASSQDRTGDYGYTF.

This clonotype is medium-sized (0.01 to 0.1%). This sequence joins TRBV27 and TRBJ1-2; the match to TRBD1 covers 9 bases. With 6 bases clipped from V and 6 bases from J, the junction kept 8 bases outside the gene matches. The CDR3 consists of 14 residues. Per the germline V gene, CDR1 is MNHEY and CDR2 is SMNVEV (reference sequence). In DNA form, the CDR3 reads TGTGCCAGCAGGACGGGACAGGGTGGTGATGGCTACACCTTC. It is translated as CASRTGQGGDGYTF.